A selection of T cell receptor beta chains follows, all from one sample in a study of cytomegalovirus exposure and HLA in healthy donors. Profiled with immunoSEQ multiplex PCR; TCRdb holds only in-frame clones, not every one. Of approximately 61,000 clones listed, about four fifths are singletons. Sequencing used PBMCs. These receptors came from a man in his fifties or sixties in good health and CMV-seropositive. Each CDR3 is given with its conserved first and last residue. The order of the fields is V gene, clone size, J gene, D gene, CDR3 protein, CDR3 DNA. D genes are given only for firm matches. A row's size may be missing; if present it is once, few, many or a size class.

V gene: TRBV6-1
clone size: few
J gene: TRBJ2-5
D gene: .
CDR3 protein: CASSDARWVETQYF
CDR3 DNA: TGTGCCAGCAGTGACGCCAGGTGGGTGGAGACCCAGTACTTC

V gene: TRBV5-5
clone size: .
J gene: TRBJ2-5
D gene: .
CDR3 protein: CASSLQVRVGETQYF
CDR3 DNA: TGTGCCAGCAGCTTGCAAGTGCGGGTTGGAGAGACCCAGTACTTC

V gene: TRBV4-1
clone size: few
J gene: TRBJ2-7
D gene: TRBD2
CDR3 protein: CASSQDGGTSGSYEQYF
CDR3 DNA: TGCGCCAGCAGCCAAGACGGGGGAACTAGCGGATCCTACGAGCAGTACTTC

V gene: TRBV6-5
clone size: .
J gene: TRBJ2-7
D gene: TRBD2
CDR3 protein: CASSTTSGQSYEQYF
CDR3 DNA: TGTGCCAGCAGTACTACTAGCGGGCAATCCTACGAGCAGTACTTC

V gene: TRBV9
clone size: once
J gene: TRBJ2-1
D gene: .
CDR3 protein: CASSSNYGEQFF
CDR3 DNA: TGTGCCAGCAGCTCCAACTATGGGGAGCAGTTCTTC

V gene: TRBV7-9
clone size: .
J gene: TRBJ2-2
D gene: .
CDR3 protein: CASSLAGSTGELFF
CDR3 DNA: TGTGCCAGCAGCTTAGCCGGGTCAACCGGGGAGCTGTTTTTT

V gene: TRBV7-9
clone size: .
J gene: TRBJ2-1
D gene: .
CDR3 protein: CASSLGERGEQFF
CDR3 DNA: TGTGCCAGCAGCTTAGGTGAAAGGGGTGAGCAGTTCTTC

V gene: TRBV5-1
clone size: .
J gene: TRBJ1-4
D gene: TRBD1
CDR3 protein: CASSPTRTGTNEKLFF
CDR3 DNA: TGCGCCAGCAGCCCGACCCGGACAGGGACTAATGAAAAACTGTTTTTT

V gene: TRBV5-3
clone size: .
J gene: TRBJ2-3
D gene: .
CDR3 protein: CARSSVCTDTQYF
CDR3 DNA: TGTGCCAGAAGCTCCGTTTGCACAGATACGCAGTATTTT

V gene: TRBV4-3
clone size: .
J gene: TRBJ2-7
D gene: .
CDR3 protein: CASSQGAPGVKASYAQYF
CDR3 DNA: TGCGCCAGCAGCCAAGGGGCTCCCGGGGTTAAAGCTTCTTACGCGCAGTACTTC